Listed here are 21 T cell receptor beta chains from one sample, sequenced in a study of T cells in Graves' hyperthyroidism and ophthalmopathy. Regions amplified from RNA transcripts were the TCR beta CDR3 regions. The primer set for the first-round RT-PCR of the TCR CDR3 was HTBI. TCRdb itself ran the multiplex PCR reads through MiXCR, one entry per CDR3 protein. The sample holds hundreds of thousands of distinct CDR3 sequences; roughly 25% are singletons and the top ten take around 67%. Sample: blood. The receptors here all came from a man in his fifties with Graves' hyperthyroidism.

The chain couples TRBV9 to TRBJ2-1; 8 nucleotides match TRBD2. The germline CDR1 and CDR2 sequences are SGDLS and YYNGEE. There are 15 residues in the CDR3. V shed 0 bases, J shed 7 bases, and the junction held 6 bases outside the gene matches. CDR3 DNA sequence: TGTGCCAGCAGCGTAGGAGCGGGAGCTCAGAATGAGCAGTTCTTC. The encoded protein is CASSVGAGAQNEQFF. Filled out from reference TRBV9 and TRBJ2-1, the complete variable domain reads DSGVTQTPKHLITATGQRVTLRCSPRSGDLSVYWYQQSLDQGLQFLIQYYNGEERAKGNILERFSAQQFPDLHSELNLSSLELGDSALYFCASSVGAGAQNEQFFGPGTRLTVL.

The J gene is TRBJ1-6, the V gene TRBV19, with a weak D call TRBD1 (5 bases). Trimming cost V 4 bases and J 8 bases, with 9 bases left between them. CDR1 LNHDA and CDR2 SQIVND come from the germline V gene (reference sequence). The CDR3 has 13 amino acids. In DNA form, the CDR3 reads TGTGCCAGTAGTACCCTGGGGGATTCACCCCTCCACTTT. It encodes CASSTLGDSPLHF.

In its sample, this clonotype was seen a few times. The gene calls are TRBV27 and TRBJ1-2, with a tentative D call TRBD1 (6 bases). Germline-derived CDR1 and CDR2 are MNHEY and SMNVEV (reference sequence). Trimming stripped 2 bases from V and 2 bases from J, with 6 bases between. The CDR3 totals 13 residues. As DNA, the CDR3 is TGTGCCAGCAGTTTAGGGACAAACTATGGCTACACCTTC. Translation: CASSLGTNYGYTF.

This clonotype was observed many times. The V gene is TRBV6-1, the J gene TRBJ2-3; D not certain. Trimming removed 1 base at V and 1 base at J, with 15 bases between. This CDR3 has 17 amino acids. Per germline, CDR1 MNHNS and CDR2 SASEGT. For the CDR3, the DNA is TGTGCCAGCAGTGAAGTCTCCCCGGTGGTGGGCACAGATACGCAGTATTTT. Translating it yields CASSEVSPVVGTDTQYF.

This clonotype was counted between two and nine times. V is TRBV12-3 or TRBV12-4 and J is TRBJ2-1, with 9 bases aligning to TRBD2. Unmatched junction bases numbered 9, after V lost 5 bases and J lost 10 bases. This CDR3 is built from 14 residues. DNA of the CDR3: TGTGCCAGCAGTCTTCTAGCGGGAAGGGGAGAGCAGTTCTTC. It translates to CASSLLAGRGEQFF.

V and J are TRBV29-1 and TRBJ2-7; D may be TRBD1 or TRBD2 (5 bases each). The CDR3 runs to 11 residues. The V and J ends lost 4 bases and 7 bases respectively, with 11 bases between them. The germline V gene has CDR1 SQVTM and CDR2 ANQGSEA. The DNA for the CDR3 is TGCAGCGTTGGGTCTGGGGGAGAGCAGTACTTC. It encodes CSVGSGGEQYF.

This clonotype was seen a handful of times. The V gene is TRBV7-2, the J gene TRBJ2-7; 12 bases agree with TRBD2. V was pared by 5 bases and J by 4 bases, with 6 bases of the junction left unmatched. This CDR3 is 15 amino acids long. Germline V lookup: CDR1 SGHTA, CDR2 FQGNSA. The CDR3 is CASSRTGTSGYEQYF. Written as DNA, the CDR3 is TGTGCCAGCAGCCGAACCGGGACTAGCGGGTACGAGCAGTACTTC. The whole variable domain, remainder taken from reference TRBV7-2 and TRBJ2-7, is GAGVSQSPSNKVTEKGKDVELRCDPISGHTALYWYRQSLGQGLEFLIYFQGNSAPDKSGLPSDRFSAERTGGSVSTLTIQRTQQEDSAVYLCASSRTGTSGYEQYFGPGTRLTVT.

This clonotype was seen a handful of times. The chain joins TRBV6-1 to TRBJ1-1, with D possibly TRBD1 on 6 matching bases. Germline CDR1 and CDR2: MNHNS and SASEGT. Trimming left V 2 bases short and J 1 base short, with 11 bases between. The CDR3 has 15 amino acids. The CDR3 is CASSEYRGRNTEAFF. DNA for the CDR3: TGTGCCAGCAGTGAATATCGGGGGCGGAACACTGAAGCTTTCTTT.

This clonotype showed up many times. The genes are TRBV2 and TRBJ2-7; D may match TRBD1 or TRBD2 (5 bases each). Germline lookup yields CDR1 SNHLY and CDR2 FYNNEI. V was shortened by 5 bases and J by 3 bases, with 17 bases between the two germline ends. This CDR3 contains 15 residues. In nucleotides, the CDR3 is TGTGCCAGCAGTCCTCAGCCTGGGACGAGCTACGAGCAGTACTTC. Translation gives CASSPQPGTSYEQYF.

There are many counts of this clonotype. The rearrangement joins TRBV28 to TRBJ1-1; a weak D match, TRBD1 (5 bases). The CDR3 loop spans 11 amino acids. V was clipped by 3 bases and J by 8 bases, with 7 bases between them. The germline CDR1 and CDR2 sequences are MDHEN and SYDVKM. CDR3 DNA sequence: TGTGCCAGCAGTTTTAACAGGGAAGCTTTCTTT. This translates into CASSFNREAFF.

This chain uses TRBV20-1 with TRBJ2-5, with D possibly matching TRBD1 (5 bases). This CDR3 is built from 12 residues. V lost 7 bases, J lost 0 bases, and 9 bases lay in between. CDR1 and CDR2 from the germline V gene are DFQATT and SNEGSKA (reference sequence). CDR3 region: CSGQRYQETQYF. CDR3 nucleotides: TGCAGTGGACAGAGGTACCAAGAGACCCAGTACTTC.

This clonotype was found many times. The chain is built from TRBV2 and TRBJ2-3, with 13 positions matching TRBD2. Germline V gene sequence: CDR1 SNHLY, CDR2 FYNNEI. The CDR3 extends over 17 amino acids. J gave up 4 bases and V 6 bases, and 10 bases lay outside the gene matches. The CDR3 region has the DNA TGTGCCAGCAGGCGGAGAAGGACTAGCGGGAGCGCAGATACGCAGTATTTT. Protein: CASRRRRTSGSADTQYF.

This clonotype has only a few counts. The chain combines TRBV6-5 with TRBJ1-2; 10 bases match TRBD1. The germline V gene has CDR1 MNHEY and CDR2 SVGAGI. After removal of 0 bases from V and 4 bases from J, the junction contained 2 bases not matched to a gene. The CDR3 runs 15 residues. In DNA form, the CDR3 reads TGTGCCAGCAGTTACTCGACAGGGGGCCCCTATGGCTACACCTTC. It is translated as CASSYSTGGPYGYTF.

The chain joins TRBV10-3 to TRBJ2-2, with no clear D. Per the germline V gene, CDR1 is ENHRY and CDR2 is SYGVKD. The V end was cut by 10 bases, the J end by 0 bases, with 21 bases between. This CDR3 spans 17 amino acids. The CDR3 region has the DNA TGTGCCACCACCCCTTTAGACCGGTTCGCGAACACCGGGGAGCTGTTTTTT. Translated: CATTPLDRFANTGELFF.

This clonotype was counted only a few times. J is TRBJ1-5 and V is TRBV7-8; 10 bases match TRBD1. Trimming cost V 5 bases and J 0 bases; bases outside gene matches: 4. Germline V gives CDR1 SGHVS, CDR2 FQNEAQ. The CDR3 totals 16 residues. The chain's CDR3 is CASSPGQGDSNQPQHF. In nucleotides, the CDR3 is TGTGCCAGCAGCCCCGGACAGGGGGATAGCAATCAGCCCCAGCATTTT. Based on the CDR3 plus reference TRBV7-8 and TRBJ1-5, the full variable domain is GAGVSQSPRYKVAKRGQDVALRCDPISGHVSLFWYQQALGQGPEFLTYFQNEAQLDKSGLPSDRFFAERPEGSVSTLKIQRTQQEDSAVYLCASSPGQGDSNQPQHFGDGTRLSIL.

The chain carries TRBV29-1 and TRBJ1-1, with D possibly TRBD1 on 6 matching bases. Germline V gene data show CDR1 as SQVTM and CDR2 as ANQGSEA. The CDR3 length is 13 residues. The germline V and J ends were trimmed by 7 bases and 5 bases, with 17 bases remaining between them. CDR3 nucleotide sequence: TGCAGCGCCGAGCCGACAGGCGGGACTGAAGCTTTCTTT. Translated: CSAEPTGGTEAFF.

This clonotype has ten or more counts. In nucleotides, the CDR3 is TGCAGTGCTAGAGTAGGAGCGGGAGGTTACGAGCAGTACTTC. Translating it yields CSARVGAGGYEQYF. The genes are TRBV20-1 and TRBJ2-7, with TRBD2 matching over 9 bases. V shed 1 base, J shed 4 bases, and the junction held 5 bases outside the gene matches. The CDR3 spans 14 residues. CDR1 is DFQATT, CDR2 SNEGSKA, per germline (reference sequence).

The genes are TRBV7-2 and TRBJ2-3; 9 nucleotides line up with TRBD2. The germline CDR1 and CDR2 sequences are SGHTA and FQGNSA. The CDR3 consists of 19 residues. J gave up 2 bases and V 1 base, and 13 bases lay outside the gene matches. The DNA for the CDR3 is TGTGCCAGCAGCTTAGGGTGGGGAGCGGGAGGCGGCTACACAGATACGCAGTATTTT. It encodes CASSLGWGAGGGYTDTQYF.

The chain employs TRBV7-2 and TRBJ2-1; 7 nucleotides agree with TRBD2. After removal of 3 bases from V and 6 bases from J, the junction contained 5 bases not matched to a gene. CDR1 is SGHTA, CDR2 FQGNSA, per germline. This CDR3 has 14 amino acids. CDR3 nucleotides: TGTGCCAGCAGCTTTTCGCGGGAGAGCAATGAGCAGTTCTTC. Its protein product is CASSFSRESNEQFF.

The sample holds a few counts of this clonotype. The CDR3 sequence is CASRGGDEKLFF. The CDR3, as DNA: TGTGCCAGCAGGGGGGGGGACGAAAAACTGTTTTTT. The chain is built from TRBV2 and TRBJ1-4; the D gene is possibly TRBD1 (5 bases). CDR1 SNHLY and CDR2 FYNNEI come from the germline V gene. V gave up 6 bases and J gave up 8 bases, with 10 bases separating them. The CDR3 sequence is 12 residues long.

This clonotype was seen repeatedly, ten times or more. The chain employs TRBV7-9 and TRBJ2-1; no definite D call. Germline CDR1 reads SEHNR; CDR2 reads FQNEAQ (reference sequence). V gave up 5 bases and J gave up 3 bases, with 8 bases separating them. The CDR3 sequence is 13 residues long. CDR3 in DNA: TGTGCCAGCAGCGTAACTGGCTACAATGAGCAGTTCTTC. Encoded protein: CASSVTGYNEQFF. Variable domain in full (rest from reference TRBV7-9 and TRBJ2-1): DTGVSQNPRHKITKRGQNVTFRCDPISEHNRLYWYRQTLGQGPEFLTYFQNEAQLEKSRLLSDRFSAERPKGSFSTLEIQRTEQGDSAMYLCASSVTGYNEQFFGPGTRLTVL.